This TCR beta chain was observed in a study of cytomegalovirus exposure and HLA in healthy donors. Trimming left V 2 bases short and J 10 bases short, with 14 bases between. This CDR3 contains 13 residues. The germline V gene encodes CDR1 LNHNV and CDR2 YYDKDF (reference sequence). PCR employed 60 Vbeta and 13 Jbeta primers. This table comes from immunoSEQ multiplex PCR, and its TCRdb copy is limited to in-frame clones, with some not included. Of approximately 110,000 clones in the sample, 83% are singletons; the top ten hold roughly 6%. This clone was detected once. The sample comprised PBMCs. The sequence came from a man aged 18 to 29 in good health and CMV-seronegative. This chain uses TRBV15 with TRBJ1-1; the D is unclear. The CDR3 here is CATSRSRPSGAFF. In nucleotides, the CDR3 is TGTGCCACCAGCAGATCCCGTCCCTCAGGAGCTTTCTTT.